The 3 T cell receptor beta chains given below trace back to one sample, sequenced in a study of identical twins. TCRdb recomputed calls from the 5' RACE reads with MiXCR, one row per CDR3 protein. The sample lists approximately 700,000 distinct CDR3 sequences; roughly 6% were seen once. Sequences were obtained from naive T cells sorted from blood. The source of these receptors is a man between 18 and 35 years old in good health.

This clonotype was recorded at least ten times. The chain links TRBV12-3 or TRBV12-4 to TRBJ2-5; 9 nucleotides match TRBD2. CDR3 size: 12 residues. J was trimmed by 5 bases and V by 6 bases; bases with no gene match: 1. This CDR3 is CASRLAGETQYF. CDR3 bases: TGTGCCAGCAGGCTAGCGGGGGAGACCCAGTACTTC.

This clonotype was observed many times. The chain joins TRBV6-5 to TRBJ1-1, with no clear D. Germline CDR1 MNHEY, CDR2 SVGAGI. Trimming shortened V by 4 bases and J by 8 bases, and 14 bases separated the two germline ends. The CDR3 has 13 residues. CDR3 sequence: CASSSPRAAEAFF. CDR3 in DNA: TGTGCCAGCAGTTCACCTAGGGCAGCCGAAGCTTTCTTT.

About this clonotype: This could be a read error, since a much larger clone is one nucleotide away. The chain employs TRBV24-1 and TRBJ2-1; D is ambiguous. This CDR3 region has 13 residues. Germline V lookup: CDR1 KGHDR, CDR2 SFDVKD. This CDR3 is CAISVNVWDEQFF. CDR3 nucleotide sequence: TGTGCCATCAGTGTAAATGTGTGGGATGAGCAGTTCTTC.